This T cell receptor beta chain emerged from a study of graft-versus-host responses after intestinal transplantation. Study-level information: Each recipient received a multivisceral, liver-intestinal, or isolated intestinal graft.

The V gene end was trimmed by 4 bases and the J gene end by 5 bases; junction bases not matched to a gene: 21. The CDR3 loop spans 18 amino acids. Germline V gene data show CDR1 as SGHRS and CDR2 as YFSETQ. Of note for this clone: No antigen is known for it.

Sequenced by immunoSEQ multiplex PCR; TCRdb stores in-frame clones only, minus some. Among tens of thousands of clones listed, about 89% were seen once. Study results and limitations: Peak circulating GvH clone levels tracked with early post-transplant HvG declines. Individuals who had graft-donor T cell macrochimerism had allografts that showed high graft-versus-host to host-versus-graft clonal ratios.

The sequencing here drew on unstimulated CD4+ T cells sorted from spleen or lymph node cells, taken before intestinal transplant. This clonotype was sampled from a human donor who received an intestinal transplant. V and J are TRBV5-1 and TRBJ2-7; 7 bases line up with TRBD1. Here the CDR3 DNA reads TGCGCCAGCAGCGAAAGACAGGGAGCCTCTTCCCTGGGCCACGAGCAGTACTTC. This codes for CASSERQGASSLGHEQYF.